This note documents a single TCR beta chain sequence. Its antigen is still unknown. CD3+CD4+ and CD3+CD8+ cells were FACS-sorted from thawed unstimulated PBMCs. Sequencing used immunoSEQ multiplex PCR; TCRdb keeps in-frame clones, though not all of them. In the table there are 9,800 or so clones, 72% of which are singletons. The CDR3 has 13 residues. Germline CDR1 is MNHNS and CDR2 is SASEGT. V lost 3 bases and J lost 5, with 11 bases in between. The sample originates from a study of T cell clones after liver transplantation. Overall study context: Subjects received no induction therapy and standard immunosuppression until randomization at 12-24 months post-transplant. Study conclusions and caveats: A larger donor-reactive than third-party decline suggested partial antigen-specific deletion.

The sample in question was CD8+ T cells from blood, obtained at the roughly 15-month timepoint. The clonotype originates from a human patient who received a liver transplant. The T cells may come from the graft donor. V is TRBV6-1 and J is TRBJ2-7; maybe TRBD1 (5 bases). The CDR3 loop is CASSDRERNEQYF. The DNA of the CDR3 is TGTGCCAGCAGTGACAGGGAACGAAACGAGCAGTACTTC.